Below, 22 T cell receptor beta chains from the same sample are listed, as sequenced in a study of control samples from healthy donors and cancer patients (dated by TCRdb to about 2020). The library was built by means of the immunoSEQ multiplex PCR assay. TCRdb mirrors the immuneACCESS table, restricted to in-frame sequences. Some clones are absent from its copies; in checked studies, under half trace to an unresolved V gene, and the reason for the others is unknown. Across this sample there are about 140,000 clones, with approximately 88% seen only once. The ten most abundant clones make up less than 5% of the sample. The sample taken for sequencing was blood. The receptors were sampled from a man aged 30 to 45 in good health.

This clone was found once. V gene TRBV19 combines with J gene TRBJ2-7, with 10 nucleotides matching TRBD2. Trimming at V came to 5 bases and at J to 3 bases, leaving 4 bases not matched to a gene. The CDR3 has 14 amino acids. Germline CDR1 and CDR2: LNHDA and SQIVND (reference sequence). The chain's CDR3 is CASSPSSGGYEQYF. CDR3 sequence (DNA): TGTGCCAGTAGTCCTTCTAGCGGGGGCTACGAGCAGTACTTC.

This chain uses TRBV5-1 with TRBJ2-3; unclear D gene. CDR3 size: 15 residues. V was shortened by 2 bases and J by 5 bases, with 15 bases between the two germline ends. Germline V CDR1 and CDR2: SGHRS, YFSETQ. The CDR3 sequence is CASSLETGDGDTQYF. DNA of the CDR3: TGCGCCAGCAGCTTAGAAACTGGGGATGGAGATACGCAGTATTTT. Full variable domain (rest looked up from reference TRBV5-1 and TRBJ2-3): KAGVTQTPRYLIKTRGQQVTLSCSPISGHRSVSWYQQTPGQGLQFLFEYFSETQRNKGNFPGRFSGRQFSNSRSEMNVSTLELGDSALYLCASSLETGDGDTQYFGPGTRLTVL.

The chain uses TRBV7-3 and TRBJ2-7; D might be TRBD2 (5 bases). This CDR3 comprises 14 residues. The V end was cut by 5 bases, the J end by 1 base, with 12 bases between. CDR1 is SGHTA and CDR2 is FQGTGA in the germline V gene. The chain's CDR3 is CASSQRGQSYEQYF. CDR3 in DNA: TGTGCCAGCAGCCAACGCGGGCAATCCTACGAGCAGTACTTC.

The V gene is TRBV24-1, the J gene TRBJ2-5, with a weak D call TRBD2 (6 bases). There are 14 residues in the CDR3. Trimming left V 0 bases short and J 6 bases short, with 10 bases between. Germline V CDR1 and CDR2: KGHDR, SFDVKD. CDR3 sequence reads: CATSDLPGGKTQYF. The DNA for the CDR3 is TGTGCCACCAGTGATTTGCCCGGAGGGAAGACCCAGTACTTC.

V gene TRBV7-2 combines with J gene TRBJ2-2; the D gene could be TRBD1 or TRBD2 (5 bases each). The CDR3 extends over 15 amino acids. Germline V CDR1 and CDR2: SGHTA, FQGNSA. Trimming took 6 bases from V and 5 from J, leaving 16 bases between them. Here the CDR3 reads CASREARGWTGELFF. The CDR3 nucleotides read TGTGCCAGCAGGGAGGCGAGGGGTTGGACCGGGGAGCTGTTTTTT.

The gene calls are TRBV2 and TRBJ1-2; 10 bases line up with TRBD1. V shed 2 bases, J shed 7 bases, and the junction held 10 bases outside the gene matches. Germline loops: CDR1 SNHLY, CDR2 FYNNEI. The CDR3 loop spans 16 amino acids. The CDR3 loop is CASSERGGQGSFGYTF. For the CDR3, the DNA is TGTGCCAGCAGTGAACGAGGGGGACAGGGGTCCTTTGGCTACACCTTC. Looking up the rest from reference TRBV2 and TRBJ1-2 gives the full variable domain: EPEVTQTPSHQVTQMGQEVILRCVPISNHLYFYWYRQILGQKVEFLVSFYNNEISEKSEIFDDQFSVERPDGSNFTLKIRSTKLEDSAMYFCASSERGGQGSFGYTFGSGTRLTVV.

The chain joins TRBV9 to TRBJ1-1, with TRBD1 as a possible D gene (6 bases). CDR3 size: 13 residues. V was trimmed by 4 bases and J by 7 bases, leaving 14 bases between them. Germline assignment: CDR1 SGDLS and CDR2 YYNGEE. The CDR3: CASSHQRTDEAFF. CDR3 DNA: TGTGCCAGCAGCCACCAACGGACAGATGAAGCTTTCTTT.

This chain connects TRBV7-9 to TRBJ1-6; D is perhaps TRBD1 (5 bases). Germline CDR1 is SEHNR and CDR2 is FQNEAQ (reference sequence). Trimming removed 2 bases at V and 7 bases at J, with 18 bases between. The CDR3 covers 17 residues. CDR3 nucleotides: TGTGCCAGCAGCTTAAGGGACCGGGACGGAGGAAATTCACCCCTCCACTTT. It translates to CASSLRDRDGGNSPLHF.

The chain links TRBV7-8 to TRBJ2-7, with D perhaps TRBD1 (5 bases). This CDR3 comprises 14 residues. Per the germline V gene, CDR1 is SGHVS and CDR2 is FQNEAQ. Trimming removed 1 base from V and 4 bases from J, with 11 bases in between. CDR3 region: CASSLEVREYEQYF. The CDR3 DNA sequence: TGTGCCAGCAGCTTAGAAGTCAGGGAATACGAGCAGTACTTC.

The chain recombines TRBV5-3 with TRBJ1-4; TRBD1 matches 7 bases. Being an ORF, TRBV5-3 has a function that is uncertain. J was trimmed by 7 bases and V by 4 bases; bases with no gene match: 10. This CDR3 is 15 amino acids long. Here the CDR3 reads CARSGEQGILEKLFF. The CDR3, as DNA: TGTGCCAGAAGCGGGGAACAGGGGATACTTGAAAAACTGTTTTTT.

This chain links TRBV7-3 with TRBJ1-2; TRBD1 agrees at 7 bases. This CDR3 has 15 residues. Germline V CDR1 and CDR2: SGHTA, FQGTGA. V dropped 2 bases and J dropped 3; count of bases not matched to a gene: 6. CDR3 amino acids: CASSLEQGRHYGYTF. In nucleotides, the CDR3 is TGTGCCAGCAGCTTAGAACAGGGGCGCCACTATGGCTACACCTTC.

The V and J genes are TRBV6-5 and TRBJ1-2; no clear D gene. The CDR3 runs 14 residues. The V end was cut by 6 bases, the J end by 4 bases, with 15 bases between. The germline gives CDR1 MNHEY, CDR2 SVGAGI. The CDR3, as DNA: TGTGCCAGCAGCCCCGCTCAGGTGTCCTATGGCTACACCTTC. Amino acid sequence: CASSPAQVSYGYTF.

The V call is TRBV9, the J call TRBJ2-5; tentatively, D is TRBD2 (6 bases). The CDR3 spans 12 residues. Germline V gene sequence: CDR1 SGDLS, CDR2 YYNGEE. V was shortened by 3 bases and J by 9 bases, with 12 bases between the two germline ends. CDR3 loop: CASSEEGTPQYF. The CDR3 nucleotides are TGTGCCAGCAGCGAGGAGGGCACACCCCAGTACTTC.

J is TRBJ1-1 and V is TRBV6-5; D gene unclear. This CDR3 is 16 amino acids long. With 2 bases removed from V and 4 bases from J, the gap between germline ends came to 17 bases. From germline, CDR1 is MNHEY and CDR2 SVGAGI. CDR3 sequence: CASSYGGSLLGTEAFF. The CDR3 DNA is TGTGCCAGCAGTTACGGAGGCTCCCTCTTGGGCACTGAAGCTTTCTTT.

The rearrangement links TRBV14 to TRBJ2-7; D is tentatively TRBD1 or TRBD2 (5 bases each). Per germline, CDR1 SGHDN and CDR2 FVKESK. V shed 0 bases and J shed 2 bases, with 14 bases lying between them. The CDR3 extends over 16 amino acids. As DNA, the CDR3 is TGTGCCAGCAGCCAAGATTCGGGGCACGCCGCCTACGAGCAGTACTTC. This codes for CASSQDSGHAAYEQYF.

This clone was recorded once. The chain joins TRBV27 to TRBJ2-5; unclear D gene. V was trimmed by 1 base and J by 7 bases, leaving 10 bases between them. Germline V gene lookup returns CDR1 MNHEY and CDR2 SMNVEV (reference sequence). The CDR3 is 13 residues long. CDR3: CASSLFGVGTQYF. The CDR3 DNA is TGTGCCAGCAGTTTATTTGGGGTGGGGACCCAGTACTTC.

This clone appeared a single time. V is TRBV11-1 and J is TRBJ1-1; 8 nucleotides match TRBD1. V lost 5 bases to trimming and J lost 5 bases; unmatched junction nucleotides: 7. Per germline, CDR1 SGHAT and CDR2 FQDESV (reference sequence). This CDR3 region has 14 residues. In nucleotides, the CDR3 is TGTGCCAGCAGCCTGACAGGGGATGGGACTGAAGCTTTCTTT. It translates to CASSLTGDGTEAFF.

This sequence joins TRBV14 and TRBJ2-3; 8 bases line up with TRBD2. The junction had 15 bases not matched to a gene; V was cut back by 3 bases and J by 1 base. CDR1 is SGHDN, CDR2 FVKESK, per germline. The CDR3 runs 19 residues. The CDR3 is CASSQGWFVGGAGTDTQYF. The CDR3 DNA reads TGTGCCAGCAGCCAGGGTTGGTTTGTCGGGGGGGCTGGCACAGATACGCAGTATTTT.

The chain has TRBV18 and TRBJ2-1; 12 bases match TRBD1. V lost 1 base, J lost 6 bases, and 4 bases stayed unmatched. The CDR3 covers 16 residues. Germline CDR1 KGHSH, CDR2 LQKENI. CDR3 DNA sequence: TGTGCCAGCTCACCACAAGGGACAGGGGGCCCCAATGAGCAGTTCTTC. As protein: CASSPQGTGGPNEQFF.

The chain links TRBV19 to TRBJ2-1; 7 bases line up with TRBD1. The CDR3 runs to 15 residues. Germline-derived CDR1 and CDR2 are LNHDA and SQIVND (reference sequence). After removal of 3 bases from V and 7 bases from J, the junction contained 9 bases not matched to a gene. This CDR3 is CASSMETTGRNEQFF. CDR3 DNA sequence: TGTGCCAGTAGTATGGAGACGACAGGGCGTAATGAGCAGTTCTTC.

The chain carries TRBV7-2 and TRBJ2-2, with D perhaps TRBD2 (6 bases). There are 14 residues in the CDR3. V shed 7 bases and J shed 2 bases, with 11 bases lying between them. Germline V gene data show CDR1 as SGHTA and CDR2 as FQGNSA. In nucleotides, the CDR3 is TGTGCCAGCACTCTAGCGTATAACACCGGGGAGCTGTTTTTT. It translates to CASTLAYNTGELFF. Using reference TRBV7-2 and TRBJ2-2 for the parts outside the CDR3, the full variable domain is GAGVSQSPSNKVTEKGKDVELRCDPISGHTALYWYRQSLGQGLEFLIYFQGNSAPDKSGLPSDRFSAERTGGSVSTLTIQRTQQEDSAVYLCASTLAYNTGELFFGEGSRLTVL.

The chain couples TRBV30 to TRBJ2-7; 9 nucleotides match TRBD2. The ends lost 0 bases at V and 4 bases at J; junction bases unmatched: 4. The V gene's germline CDR1 is GTSNPN and CDR2 SVGIG (reference sequence). This CDR3 spans 14 amino acids. DNA for the CDR3: TGTGCCTGGAGTGTAAAAGCGGGAGGTTACGAGCAGTACTTC. Its protein product is CAWSVKAGGYEQYF.